Presented here are 19 T cell receptor beta chains from one specimen sequenced in a study of spatial heterogeneity in lung cancer. TCRdb reanalysed the 5' RACE reads using MiXCR and keeps one entry per CDR3 protein. The table has around 70,000 distinct CDR3 sequences, nearly 9% seen once. As for time point: blood at routine non-recurrence follow-up after resection. The material sequenced was PBMCs, taken at follow-up. These receptors were taken from a female donor with early-stage non-small cell lung cancer.

This clonotype was counted many times. The chain recombines TRBV7-2 with TRBJ1-1; no firm D call. This CDR3 contains 14 residues. Germline values: CDR1 SGHTA, CDR2 FQGNSA. Deletions cut 0 bases from V and 5 bases from J, with 10 bases between. As DNA, the CDR3 is TGTGCCAGCAGCTTAGCGCAGGTGGTGACTGAAGCTTTCTTT. Amino acid sequence: CASSLAQVVTEAFF.

This clonotype appeared many times. The genes are TRBV6-5 and TRBJ2-5, with D maybe TRBD2 (6 bases). The V end lost 6 bases, the J end lost 2 bases, and 16 bases lay between the germline ends. The CDR3 totals 15 residues. Germline CDR1 reads MNHEY; CDR2 reads SVGAGI. The CDR3 DNA reads as TGTGCCAGCAGGCGGACCGGGACTTTACAAGAGACCCAGTACTTC. Its protein is CASRRTGTLQETQYF.

Only a few counts were recorded for this clonotype. This chain links TRBV5-1 with TRBJ1-1, with 7 bases identical to TRBD1. J gave up 4 bases and V 1 base, and 4 bases lay outside the gene matches. Germline V CDR1 and CDR2: SGHRS, YFSETQ. CDR3 length equals 14 residues. The chain's CDR3 is CASSLTGVGTEAFF. In nucleotides, the CDR3 is TGCGCCAGCAGCTTGACAGGGGTAGGCACTGAAGCTTTCTTT.

This clonotype has at least ten counts. This rearrangement joins TRBV30 to TRBJ1-1, with D unclear. The CDR3 loop spans 11 amino acids. Trimming pared 4 bases from V and 0 bases from J, leaving 3 bases between. Germline assignment: CDR1 GTSNPN and CDR2 SVGIG (reference sequence). The CDR3 reads CAWIMNTEAFF. The CDR3 DNA follows: TGTGCCTGGATCATGAACACTGAAGCTTTCTTT.

This clonotype was detected ten times or more. The gene calls are TRBV5-1 and TRBJ1-3; a possible D gene is TRBD1 (5 bases). CDR1 SGHRS and CDR2 YFSETQ come from the germline V gene. V was shortened by 4 bases and J by 0 bases, with 14 bases between the two germline ends. This CDR3 is built from 16 residues. The CDR3: CASSPDAGPSGNTIYF. CDR3 coding DNA: TGCGCCAGCAGCCCCGATGCAGGGCCCTCTGGAAACACCATATATTTT.

This clonotype came up many times. The rearrangement joins TRBV7-6 to TRBJ1-6, with a tentative D call TRBD1 (5 bases). Trimming stripped 1 base from V and 10 bases from J, with 14 bases between. Germline CDR1 and CDR2: SGHVS and FNYEAQ. The CDR3 covers 15 residues. The CDR3 sequence: CASSLVYRLGSPLHF. CDR3 coding DNA: TGTGCCAGCAGCTTAGTCTACAGGCTTGGGTCACCCCTCCACTTT.

The rearrangement uses TRBV4-1 and TRBJ2-5; D call uncertain. The CDR3 has 15 residues. Trimming stripped 4 bases from V and 1 base from J, with 13 bases between. The germline V gene encodes CDR1 MGHRA and CDR2 YSYEKL. This CDR3 reads CASSLFGIGQETQYF. The CDR3 DNA sequence: TGCGCCAGCAGCCTCTTTGGCATCGGCCAAGAGACCCAGTACTTC.

The table lists this clonotype with many counts. The V and J genes are TRBV3-1 and TRBJ1-3; D unresolved. V lost 1 base and J lost 4, with 11 bases in between. The CDR3 consists of 15 residues. Germline CDR1 is LGHDT and CDR2 is YNNKEL (reference sequence). The CDR3 nucleotides are TGTGCCAGCAGCCAAGCTGTAGAGGAGGGAAACACCATATATTTT. Amino acids: CASSQAVEEGNTIYF.

This clonotype was seen ten or more times. J is TRBJ2-2 and V is TRBV11-2, with D hard to call. The germline V gene has CDR1 SGHAT and CDR2 FQNNGV. There are 14 residues in the CDR3. Between the trimmed V and J ends, which lost 2 bases and 2 bases, there was a span of 6 bases. Here the CDR3 reads CASSLLGNTGELFF. CDR3 sequence (DNA): TGTGCCAGCAGCTTACTTGGAAACACCGGGGAGCTGTTTTTT.

Ten or more counts support this clonotype. The rearrangement links TRBV6-5 to TRBJ1-6, with 8 bases aligning to TRBD1. Per germline, CDR1 MNHEY and CDR2 SVGAGI. With V trimmed by 6 bases and J by 10 bases, 14 bases remained unmatched. The CDR3 consists of 16 residues. As DNA, the CDR3 is TGTGCCAGCAGCCTTACCTGGACAGGGATGGGCTCACCCCTCCACTTT. This codes for CASSLTWTGMGSPLHF.

This chain connects TRBV2 to TRBJ1-1; D gene ambiguous. The germline CDR1 and CDR2 sequences are SNHLY and FYNNEI. The V gene lost 3 bases and the J gene lost 3 bases, with 5 bases spanning the gap. The CDR3 has 12 amino acids. As DNA, the CDR3 is TGTGCCAGCAGTGATCCGGACACTGAAGCTTTCTTT. Protein: CASSDPDTEAFF.

This clonotype appeared many times. This sequence joins TRBV20-1 and TRBJ2-6, with no clear D. The germline CDR1 and CDR2 sequences are DFQATT and SNEGSKA (reference sequence). The CDR3 is 14 amino acids. V lost 0 bases to trimming and J lost 0 bases, with 3 bases between them. The chain's CDR3 is CSARDNSGANVLTF. The CDR3 nucleotides read TGCAGTGCTAGAGATAACTCTGGGGCCAACGTCCTGACTTTC.

This clonotype was recorded many times. The chain carries TRBV9 and TRBJ2-7, with D possibly called TRBD1 or TRBD2 (5 bases each). Germline lookup yields CDR1 SGDLS and CDR2 YYNGEE. CDR3 length: 13 residues. V was trimmed by 4 bases and J by 2 bases, leaving 10 bases between them. CDR3 protein: CASSPGAAYEQYF. CDR3 DNA sequence: TGTGCCAGCAGCCCCGGGGCCGCCTACGAGCAGTACTTC.

This clonotype was seen only a few times. This chain joins TRBV2 and TRBJ2-4, with D tentatively TRBD2 (6 bases). This CDR3 comprises 19 residues. Germline loops: CDR1 SNHLY, CDR2 FYNNEI. V was clipped by 4 bases and J by 3 bases, with 25 bases between them. In DNA form, the CDR3 reads TGTGCCAGCAGTGTTAATTTTATCGGGAGCATCCCGCGCAAAAACATTCAGTACTTC. Protein product: CASSVNFIGSIPRKNIQYF. The variable domain in full, with the rest retrieved from reference TRBV2 and TRBJ2-4, is EPEVTQTPSHQVTQMGQEVILRCVPISNHLYFYWYRQILGQKVEFLVSFYNNEISEKSEIFDDQFSVERPDGSNFTLKIRSTKLEDSAMYFCASSVNFIGSIPRKNIQYFGAGTRLSVL.

This clonotype came up many times. The chain combines TRBV7-8 with TRBJ2-5; a weak D match, TRBD2 (6 bases). CDR3 length: 17 residues. Germline V gene data show CDR1 as SGHVS and CDR2 as FQNEAQ. V lost 3 bases, J lost 6 bases, and 23 bases lay in between. The CDR3 sequence is CASSLVYGGGIEKTQYF. In nucleotides, the CDR3 is TGTGCCAGCAGCTTGGTATATGGAGGAGGGATTGAAAAGACCCAGTACTTC.

This clonotype was observed many times. This chain uses TRBV11-2 with TRBJ2-3, with TRBD2 identical over 13 bases. The CDR3 is 17 amino acids. V lost 1 base to trimming and J lost 2 bases; unmatched junction nucleotides: 3. CDR1 SGHAT and CDR2 FQNNGV come from the germline V gene. CDR3 region: CASSLVGTSGNTDTQYF. CDR3 nucleotide sequence: TGTGCCAGCAGCTTAGTAGGGACTAGCGGGAACACAGATACGCAGTATTTT.

The chain uses TRBV27 and TRBJ2-7; 7 bases agree with TRBD2. Germline V gene sequence: CDR1 MNHEY, CDR2 SMNVEV (reference sequence). Unmatched junction bases numbered 6, after V lost 2 bases and J lost 2 bases. The CDR3 runs to 15 residues. The CDR3 DNA sequence: TGTGCCAGCAGTTTAGCGGGAGAACTCCCCTACGAGCAGTACTTC. The encoded protein is CASSLAGELPYEQYF.

This clonotype was seen many times. The chain has TRBV5-1 and TRBJ1-6, with a tentative D call TRBD1 (6 bases). V was clipped by 4 bases and J by 7 bases, with 12 bases between them. The CDR3 is 14 amino acids. Per germline, CDR1 SGHRS and CDR2 YFSETQ. The CDR3 sequence: CASSLLGQNSPLHF. CDR3 nucleotides: TGCGCCAGCAGCCTGCTGGGACAAAATTCACCCCTCCACTTT.

There are many counts of this clonotype. This rearrangement joins TRBV6-1 to TRBJ2-5, with 10 bases lining up with TRBD1. CDR1 and CDR2 from the germline V gene are MNHNS and SASEGT. With V trimmed by 6 bases and J by 7 bases, 14 bases remained unmatched. The CDR3 totals 16 residues. The CDR3 loop reads CASSTHPGQGSRTQYF. The CDR3 coding sequence is TGTGCCAGCAGCACTCATCCGGGACAGGGGAGCAGGACCCAGTACTTC.